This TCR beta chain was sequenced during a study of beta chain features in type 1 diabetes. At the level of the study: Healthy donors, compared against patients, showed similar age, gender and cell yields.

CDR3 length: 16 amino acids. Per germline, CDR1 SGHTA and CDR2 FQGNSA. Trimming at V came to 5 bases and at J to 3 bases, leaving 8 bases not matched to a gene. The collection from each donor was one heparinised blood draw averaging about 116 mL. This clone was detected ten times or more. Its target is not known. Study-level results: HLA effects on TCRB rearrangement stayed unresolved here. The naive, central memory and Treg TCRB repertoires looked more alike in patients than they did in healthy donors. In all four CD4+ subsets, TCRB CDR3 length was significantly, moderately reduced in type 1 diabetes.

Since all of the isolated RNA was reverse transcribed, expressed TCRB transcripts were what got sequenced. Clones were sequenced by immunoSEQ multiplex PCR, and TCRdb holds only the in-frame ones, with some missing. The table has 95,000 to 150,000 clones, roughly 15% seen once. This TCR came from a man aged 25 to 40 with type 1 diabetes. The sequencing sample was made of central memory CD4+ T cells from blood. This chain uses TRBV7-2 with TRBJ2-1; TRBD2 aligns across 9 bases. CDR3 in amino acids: CASSPTASGVYNEQFF. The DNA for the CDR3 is TGTGCCAGCAGCCCCACGGCTAGCGGGGTCTACAATGAGCAGTTCTTC.